The 10 T cell receptor beta chains in this list originate from one sample, sequenced in a study of blood T cell repertoires in COVID-19 (dated by TCRdb to 2018 to 2021). To prepare the library, the immunoSEQ multiplex PCR assay was applied. TCRdb mirrors the immuneACCESS table, restricted to in-frame sequences. Some clones are absent from its copies; in checked studies, under half trace to an unresolved V gene, and the reason for the others is unknown. The sample includes hundreds of thousands of clones, with more than 80% observed a single time. Of the sample, 3% falls within the top ten clones. Source material: peripheral blood. These TCRs come from a woman in her 30s with COVID-19, enrolled during active disease.

The chain couples TRBV5-4 to TRBJ2-2; 10 positions match TRBD2. CDR3 length: 16 amino acids. From germline, CDR1 is SGHNT and CDR2 YYREEE (reference sequence). V lost 1 base and J lost 2; bases outside the gene matches: 2. CDR3 amino acids: CASSLILAGNTGELFF. DNA of the CDR3: TGTGCCAGCAGCTTGATACTAGCGGGAAACACCGGGGAGCTGTTTTTT.

V usage is TRBV5-1 and J usage is TRBJ2-1; TRBD1 matches at 7 bases. CDR1 SGHRS and CDR2 YFSETQ come from the germline V gene. The length of the CDR3 is 14 residues. The junction had 12 bases not matched to a gene; V was cut back by 6 bases and J by 9 bases. The CDR3 sequence is CASIGEDRTGEQFF. CDR3 nucleotides: TGCGCCAGCATCGGCGAGGATCGGACAGGTGAGCAGTTCTTC.

This sequence joins TRBV7-2 and TRBJ2-3, with 7 bases aligning to TRBD2. J was trimmed by 2 bases and V by 3 bases; bases with no gene match: 8. Germline V gene lookup returns CDR1 SGHTA and CDR2 FQGNSA. This CDR3 has 16 residues. In DNA form, the CDR3 reads TGTGCCAGCAGCTTGTATGCGGGGGAGTCCACAGATACGCAGTATTTT. Translating gives CASSLYAGESTDTQYF.

The genes are TRBV3-1 (or the pseudogene TRBV3-2) and TRBJ2-1; TRBD1 aligns across 9 bases. V lost 9 bases to trimming and J lost 8 bases; unmatched junction nucleotides: 5. The CDR3 loop spans 12 amino acids. Looked up from germline, CDR1 is LGHDT and CDR2 is YNNKEL (reference sequence). The CDR3 loop is CARTGGRDEQFF. The CDR3 DNA follows: TGTGCCAGAACAGGGGGCAGGGATGAGCAGTTCTTC.

The V and J genes are TRBV6-6 and TRBJ1-1; no firm D call. The CDR3 totals 14 residues. Germline loops: CDR1 MNHNY, CDR2 SVGAGI (reference sequence). Trimming took 2 bases from V and 4 from J, leaving 11 bases between them. CDR3 coding DNA: TGTGCCAGCAGTTACAGCGAATCGCGCACTGAAGCTTTCTTT. This encodes CASSYSESRTEAFF.

The chain recombines TRBV6-6 with TRBJ2-1, with unresolved D. The CDR3 is 15 residues long. Trimming removed 0 bases at V and 8 bases at J, with 14 bases between. Germline V gives CDR1 MNHNY, CDR2 SVGAGI (reference sequence). The CDR3: CASSYSERRGDEQFF. CDR3 bases: TGTGCCAGCAGTTACTCGGAGCGTCGTGGCGATGAGCAGTTCTTC.

The rearrangement uses TRBV5-1 and TRBJ1-1; D not certain. CDR3 length: 12 amino acids. CDR1 is SGHRS, CDR2 YFSETQ, per germline. The ends were cut back, 5 bases at V and 3 bases at J, with 8 bases in the middle. The CDR3 sequence is CASREPDTEAFF. DNA of the CDR3: TGCGCCAGCAGGGAGCCAGACACTGAAGCTTTCTTT.

The chain employs TRBV5-1 and TRBJ1-2, with 12 bases identical to TRBD1. The length of the CDR3 is 17 residues. Germline CDR1 SGHRS, CDR2 YFSETQ. V dropped 4 bases and J dropped 7; count of bases not matched to a gene: 14. CDR3 sequence reads: CASSRTTRGQGALGYTF. The CDR3, as DNA: TGCGCCAGCAGCCGGACGACTAGGGGACAGGGGGCGCTTGGCTACACCTTC.

The chain has TRBV21-1 and TRBJ2-1; no check of the table's D call, TRBD2, against the DNA was made. TRBV21-1 is termed a pseudogene. This CDR3 spans 18 amino acids. The CDR3, as DNA: TGTGCCAGCAGCAAAGCAGCTAGCGGGAGGGCCTCCTACAATGAGCAGTTCTTC. Translated: CASSKAASGRASYNEQFF.

The chain joins TRBV10-1 to TRBJ2-1; 9 positions agree with TRBD2. Germline values: CDR1 WNHNN, CDR2 SYGVQD (reference sequence). The CDR3 consists of 13 residues. Unmatched junction bases numbered 2, after V lost 6 bases and J lost 5 bases. The CDR3 DNA reads TGCGCCAGCAGCCGACTAGCGGACAATGAGCAGTTCTTC. It is translated as CASSRLADNEQFF.